This TCR beta chain was captured by sequencing in a study of tumor-infiltrating lymphocytes in primary liver carcinoma (dated by TCRdb to 2015 to 2018). A note on the overall study: About 5 patients with histopathologically diagnosed primary liver carcinoma underwent surgical resection in China between late 2015 and 2016. The study combined TCRbeta repertoire sequencing, expression microarrays and whole-exome sequencing across five regions of each liver tumor, with adjacent normal tissue and blood. Samples yielded roughly 3.65 to 7.13 million productive TCRbeta reads; read depth did not differ significantly between tissue types. Of the five patients (three men and two women, aged 30 to 69 years), four had hepatocellular carcinoma and one had combined HCC and intrahepatic cholangiocarcinoma. Reproducibility between technical replicate repertoires was high, with correlation coefficients above 0.98 and mean shared-clone rates roughly 0.87. A total of roughly 35 specimens from 5 patients underwent TCRbeta repertoire sequencing, comprising some 25 tumor regions, 5 adjacent noncancerous liver tissues and 5 peripheral blood samples. The tumors of the five patients were staged as T1-T3 N0M0, with maximum diameters ranging from 4.2 to 10 cm. What the research found in general, with its limitations: Since the samples were bulk and unsorted, there was no way to compare CD4+ and CD8+ T cell repertoires. Consistent with antigen-driven expansion, pairs of tumor regions showed higher repertoire overlap (mean about 36%) than either tumor-adjacent pairs (about 17%) or tumor-blood pairs (roughly 14%). A significantly larger repertoire fraction was made up by the top 250 clones in tumors than in blood (p = 0.039). Only five patients were included in the study, and the authors note that the findings should be validated in a larger study. Because only the TCR beta chain was sequenced and unpaired alpha chains were not captured, true repertoire diversity is likely underestimated.

Comments on this clonotype: Its cognate antigen has yet to be identified. Per-nucleotide qualities are absent, and no much larger clonotype sits a single base away.

Blood RNA was extracted from unsorted whole blood with TRIzol reagent; germline DNA came from the DNeasy Blood & Tissue kit. Chronic HBV infection was present in the patients, and the patients were treatment-naive at sampling. Before surgery, about 4 milliliters of peripheral blood were collected into K2EDTA tubes. Using a constant-region primer and ProtoScript II reverse transcriptase, TCRbeta-specific cDNA was reverse-transcribed from about 540 ng total RNA. Construction of the TCRbeta libraries relied on three nested rounds of multiplex PCR, following a slightly modified ARM-PCR procedure. Multiplex TRBV1-TRBV30 forward primers and a Cbeta reverse primer were used in the first two PCR rounds, each of which was run for around 10 cycles. A final 25-cycle PCR with Deep VentR polymerase added sample barcodes and Illumina adapters. Before sequencing, amplicons of 200-500 bp were gel-purified using a QIAquick gel extraction kit. An Illumina HiSeq 2500 was used to sequence the TCRbeta amplicons with 250-bp paired-end reads. The paper's processing steps were these. To recover full CDR3 sequences, reads were quality-trimmed using Trimmomatic v0.33 and paired reads were then merged using FLASH v1.2.11. MiGEC v1.2.1b assigned V, D and J germline segments to the rearranged TCRbeta sequences. VDJtools v1.0.0 computed clonotype statistics and Shannon-Wiener diversity indices. To reduce sampling bias, subsequent analyses other than the diversity analysis used only the 250 most abundant clonotypes in each sample. TCRdb passed the public sequencing reads through fastp at Q25 and MiXCR, retaining productive beta sequences. Identical CDR3 proteins give one entry, which carries the most common genes and DNA. The V and J calls come from TCRdb's annotation, not from the publication. For this sample the table gives about 200,000 distinct CDR3 sequences, of which about 65% were detected only once. 6% to 8.5% of the sample belongs to the ten largest clones.

At the junction V is shortened by 0 bases and J by 1 base, with 9 bases in between. Per the germline V gene, MNHEY is the CDR1 and SVGAGI is the CDR2. Its CDR3 holds 15 amino acids, cysteine through phenylalanine. The entry retains the CDR3 DNA only, 45 bases that are in frame from base 1. This clonotype was sampled from a woman aged 55-75 years with primary liver carcinoma and hepatitis B virus infection. The sample was peripheral blood. This chain joins TRBV6-5 to TRBJ2-5; 5 matching bases give a weak D call of TRBD1. The nucleotides are TGTGCCAGCAGTTACTCTAGACAGCCCCAAGAGACCCAGTACTTC. Protein translation: CASSYSRQPQETQYF.